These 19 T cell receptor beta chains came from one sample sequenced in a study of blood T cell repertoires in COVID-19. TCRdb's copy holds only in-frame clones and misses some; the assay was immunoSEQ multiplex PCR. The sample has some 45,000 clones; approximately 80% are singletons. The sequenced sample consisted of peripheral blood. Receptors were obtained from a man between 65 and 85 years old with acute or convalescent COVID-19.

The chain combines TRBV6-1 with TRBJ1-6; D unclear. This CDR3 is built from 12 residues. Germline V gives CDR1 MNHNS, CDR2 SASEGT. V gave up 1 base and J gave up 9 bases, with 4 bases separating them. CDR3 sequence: CASSEVRSPLHF. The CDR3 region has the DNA TGTGCCAGCAGTGAAGTGCGTTCACCCCTCCACTTT.

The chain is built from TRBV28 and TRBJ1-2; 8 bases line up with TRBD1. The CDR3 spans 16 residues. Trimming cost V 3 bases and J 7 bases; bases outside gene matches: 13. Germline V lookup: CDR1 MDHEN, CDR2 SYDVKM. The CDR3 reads CASSLTDRGSLGGYTF. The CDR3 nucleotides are TGTGCCAGCAGTTTGACCGACAGGGGTTCGCTAGGTGGCTACACCTTC.

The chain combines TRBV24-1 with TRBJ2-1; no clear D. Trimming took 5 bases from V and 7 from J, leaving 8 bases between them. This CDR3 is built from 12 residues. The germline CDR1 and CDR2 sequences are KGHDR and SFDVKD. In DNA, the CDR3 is TGTGCCACCAGTGGGAGTGGTAATGAGCAGTTCTTC. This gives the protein CATSGSGNEQFF.

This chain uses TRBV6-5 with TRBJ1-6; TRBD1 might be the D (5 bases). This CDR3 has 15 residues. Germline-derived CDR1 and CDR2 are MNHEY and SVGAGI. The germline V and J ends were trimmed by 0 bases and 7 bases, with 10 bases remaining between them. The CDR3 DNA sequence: TGTGCCAGCAGTTACTCGCACGGGGGGAATTCACCCCTCCACTTT. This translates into CASSYSHGGNSPLHF.

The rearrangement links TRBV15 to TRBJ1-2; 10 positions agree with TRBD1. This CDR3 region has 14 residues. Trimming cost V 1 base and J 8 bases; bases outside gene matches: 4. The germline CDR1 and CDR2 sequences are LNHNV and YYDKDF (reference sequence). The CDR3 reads CATSRGTGGGGYTF. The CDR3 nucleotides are TGTGCCACCAGCAGAGGGACAGGGGGGGGCGGCTACACCTTC.

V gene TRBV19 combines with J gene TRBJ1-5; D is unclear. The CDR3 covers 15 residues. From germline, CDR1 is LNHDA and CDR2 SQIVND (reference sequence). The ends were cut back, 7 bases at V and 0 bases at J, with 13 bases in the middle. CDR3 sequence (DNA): TGTGCCAGTAAGGTCAGCGACTATAGCAATCAGCCCCAGCATTTT. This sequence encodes CASKVSDYSNQPQHF.

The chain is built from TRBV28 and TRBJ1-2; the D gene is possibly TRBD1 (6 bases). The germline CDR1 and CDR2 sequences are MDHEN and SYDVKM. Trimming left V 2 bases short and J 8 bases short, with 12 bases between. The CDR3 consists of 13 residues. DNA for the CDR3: TGTGCCAGCAGTTTAAATCAGGGGTGGGGCTACACCTTC. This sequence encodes CASSLNQGWGYTF.

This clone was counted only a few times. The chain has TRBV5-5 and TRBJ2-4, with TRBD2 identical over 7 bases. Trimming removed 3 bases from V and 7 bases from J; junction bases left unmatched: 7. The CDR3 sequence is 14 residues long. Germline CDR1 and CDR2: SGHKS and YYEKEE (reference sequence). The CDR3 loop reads CASSSLELANIQYF. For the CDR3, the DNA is TGTGCCAGCAGCTCCCTAGAACTAGCGAACATTCAGTACTTC.

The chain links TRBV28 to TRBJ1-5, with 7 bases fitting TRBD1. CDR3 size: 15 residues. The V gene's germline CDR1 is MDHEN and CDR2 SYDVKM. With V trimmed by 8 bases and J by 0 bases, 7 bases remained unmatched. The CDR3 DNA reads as TGTGCCAGCCAACCGGGACAGTATAGCAATCAGCCCCAGCATTTT. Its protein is CASQPGQYSNQPQHF. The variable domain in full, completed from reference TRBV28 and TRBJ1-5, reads DVKVTQSSRYLVKRTGEKVFLECVQDMDHENMFWYRQDPGLGLRLIYFSYDVKMKEKGDIPEGYSVSREKKERFSLILESASTNQTSMYLCASQPGQYSNQPQHFGDGTRLSIL.

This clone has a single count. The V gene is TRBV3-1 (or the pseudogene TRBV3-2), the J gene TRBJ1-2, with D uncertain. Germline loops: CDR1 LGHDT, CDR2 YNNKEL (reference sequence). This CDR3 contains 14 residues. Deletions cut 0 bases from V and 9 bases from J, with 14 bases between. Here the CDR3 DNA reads TGTGCCAGCAGCCAAGACGCCGGGAGTTTTCGCTACACCTTC. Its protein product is CASSQDAGSFRYTF.

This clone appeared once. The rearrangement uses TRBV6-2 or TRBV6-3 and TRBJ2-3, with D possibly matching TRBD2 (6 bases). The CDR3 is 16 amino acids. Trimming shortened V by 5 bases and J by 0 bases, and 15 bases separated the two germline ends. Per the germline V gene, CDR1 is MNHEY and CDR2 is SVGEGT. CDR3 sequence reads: CASSPGLQSSTDTQYF. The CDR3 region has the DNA TGTGCCAGCAGTCCGGGACTCCAGTCTAGCACAGATACGCAGTATTTT.

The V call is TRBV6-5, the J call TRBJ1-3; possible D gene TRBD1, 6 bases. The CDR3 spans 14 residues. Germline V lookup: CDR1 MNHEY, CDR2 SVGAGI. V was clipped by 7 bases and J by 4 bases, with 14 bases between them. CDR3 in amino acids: CASISRGYGNTIYF. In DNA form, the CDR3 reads TGTGCCAGCATTTCCAGGGGCTACGGAAACACCATATATTTT.

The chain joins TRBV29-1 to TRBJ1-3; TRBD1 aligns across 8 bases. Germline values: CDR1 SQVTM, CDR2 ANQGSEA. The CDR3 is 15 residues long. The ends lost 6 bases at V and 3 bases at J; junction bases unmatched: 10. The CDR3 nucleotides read TGCAGCGTGAGATCCGGGACAGGCTTTGGAAACACCATATATTTT. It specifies CSVRSGTGFGNTIYF.

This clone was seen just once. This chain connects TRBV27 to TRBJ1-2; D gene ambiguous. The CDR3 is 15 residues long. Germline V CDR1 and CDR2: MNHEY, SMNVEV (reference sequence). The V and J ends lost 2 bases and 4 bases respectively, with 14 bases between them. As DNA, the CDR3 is TGTGCCAGCAGTTTAAGCCAGCCCAGAGGCTATGGCTACACCTTC. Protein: CASSLSQPRGYGYTF.

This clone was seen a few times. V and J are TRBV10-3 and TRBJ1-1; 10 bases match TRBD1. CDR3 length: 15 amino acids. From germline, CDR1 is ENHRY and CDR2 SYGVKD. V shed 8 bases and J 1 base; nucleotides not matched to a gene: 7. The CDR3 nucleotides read TGTGCCATCCAACGACAGGGGGCAGGGAACACTGAAGCTTTCTTT. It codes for CAIQRQGAGNTEAFF.

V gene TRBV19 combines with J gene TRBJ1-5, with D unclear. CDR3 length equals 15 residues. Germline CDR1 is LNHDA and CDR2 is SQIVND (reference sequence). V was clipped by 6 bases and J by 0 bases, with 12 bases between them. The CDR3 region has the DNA TGTGCCAGTAGCTTTTCGGTTTATAGCAATCAGCCCCAGCATTTT. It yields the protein CASSFSVYSNQPQHF.

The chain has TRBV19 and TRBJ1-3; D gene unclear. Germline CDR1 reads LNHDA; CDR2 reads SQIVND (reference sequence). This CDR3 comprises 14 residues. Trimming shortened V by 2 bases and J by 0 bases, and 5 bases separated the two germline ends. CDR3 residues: CASSISNSGNTIYF. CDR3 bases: TGTGCCAGTAGTATATCTAACTCTGGAAACACCATATATTTT. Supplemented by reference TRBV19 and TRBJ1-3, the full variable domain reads DGGITQSPKYLFRKEGQNVTLSCEQNLNHDAMYWYRQDPGQGLRLIYYSQIVNDFQKGDIAEGYSVSREKKESFPLTVTSAQKNPTAFYLCASSISNSGNTIYFGEGSWLTVV.

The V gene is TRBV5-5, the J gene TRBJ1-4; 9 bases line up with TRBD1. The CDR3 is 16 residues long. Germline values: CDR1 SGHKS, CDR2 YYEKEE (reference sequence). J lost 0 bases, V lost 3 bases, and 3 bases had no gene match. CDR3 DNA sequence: TGTGCCAGCAGCTGGGGGGACAGGGCAACTAATGAAAAACTGTTTTTT. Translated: CASSWGDRATNEKLFF.

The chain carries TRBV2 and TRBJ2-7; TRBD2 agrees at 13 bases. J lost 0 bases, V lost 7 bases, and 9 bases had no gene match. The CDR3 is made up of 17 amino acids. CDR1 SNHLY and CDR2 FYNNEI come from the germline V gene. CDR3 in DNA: TGTGCCAGCAAACCGACTAGCGGGGGGTCCCTCTCCTACGAGCAGTACTTC. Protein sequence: CASKPTSGGSLSYEQYF.